The 27 T cell receptor beta chains reported below all come from one sample, sequenced in a study of identical twins. TCRdb reprocessed the 5' RACE reads with MiXCR, giving one entry per CDR3 protein. The profile shows around 240,000 distinct CDR3 sequences, under 12% of them singletons. Sequenced: memory T cells sorted from blood. These receptor sequences come from a man aged 45-65 years in good health.

This clonotype was detected a few times. The chain employs TRBV20-1 and TRBJ2-7; 11 bases line up with TRBD2. The CDR3 contains 14 residues. V lost 1 base and J lost 6; bases outside the gene matches: 5. Germline V gene sequence: CDR1 DFQATT, CDR2 SNEGSKA (reference sequence). CDR3 DNA sequence: TGCAGTGCTAGAGGGTGGGGGACTAGCGGCGAGCAGTACTTC. Translation gives CSARGWGTSGEQYF.

The V and J genes are TRBV7-8 and TRBJ2-3; TRBD2 might be the D (5 bases). The CDR3 has 15 residues. V shed 5 bases and J shed 0 bases, with 12 bases lying between them. Germline values: CDR1 SGHVS, CDR2 FQNEAQ. Written as DNA, the CDR3 is TGTGCCAGCAGCCAACTCCGGGGTAGCACAGATACGCAGTATTTT. Translation: CASSQLRGSTDTQYF.

This clonotype was counted many times. J is TRBJ1-1 and V is TRBV5-1; 7 bases are shared with TRBD1. Germline lookup yields CDR1 SGHRS and CDR2 YFSETQ. This CDR3 has 15 amino acids. V gave up 4 bases and J gave up 0 bases; unmatched junction bases: 6. CDR3 in DNA: TGCGCCAGCAGCCGTACGACAGGGTTGAACACTGAAGCTTTCTTT. Encoded protein: CASSRTTGLNTEAFF. Based on the CDR3 plus reference TRBV5-1 and TRBJ1-1, the full variable domain is KAGVTQTPRYLIKTRGQQVTLSCSPISGHRSVSWYQQTPGQGLQFLFEYFSETQRNKGNFPGRFSGRQFSNSRSEMNVSTLELGDSALYLCASSRTTGLNTEAFFGQGTRLTVV.

This clonotype was detected ten times or more. This sequence joins TRBV9 and TRBJ2-2; possibly TRBD1 or TRBD2 for D (5 bases each). Germline CDR1 and CDR2: SGDLS and YYNGEE. This CDR3 comprises 15 residues. With 0 bases removed from V and 7 bases from J, the gap between germline ends came to 13 bases. The CDR3 protein is CASSVVPGASGELFF. The DNA of the CDR3 is TGTGCCAGCAGCGTAGTTCCCGGGGCTAGCGGGGAGCTGTTTTTT.

At least ten counts were recorded for this clonotype. The V and J genes are TRBV5-5 and TRBJ2-7; TRBD1 aligns across 7 bases. Germline V lookup: CDR1 SGHKS, CDR2 YYEKEE (reference sequence). CDR3 length: 14 residues. The J segment lost 1 base and the V segment lost 4 bases, leaving 5 bases of the junction unmatched. CDR3 sequence: CASSLWTGSYEQYF. CDR3 nucleotide sequence: TGTGCCAGCAGCCTATGGACAGGATCCTACGAGCAGTACTTC.

The chain has TRBV20-1 and TRBJ2-3, with TRBD1 matching over 9 bases. There are 14 residues in the CDR3. Germline-derived CDR1 and CDR2 are DFQATT and SNEGSKA (reference sequence). V gave up 1 base and J gave up 3 bases; unmatched junction bases: 2. The CDR3 DNA reads as TGCAGTGCTAGAGGGGACAGGGTTACAGATACGCAGTATTTT. This sequence encodes CSARGDRVTDTQYF.

V usage is TRBV20-1 and J usage is TRBJ2-1; 7 positions match TRBD2. The germline gives CDR1 DFQATT, CDR2 SNEGSKA (reference sequence). The CDR3 covers 11 residues. The trim removed 6 bases at V and 11 bases at J, leaving 7 bases unmatched. CDR3: CSATLALQQFF. The CDR3 coding sequence is TGCAGTGCGACACTAGCGTTACAGCAGTTCTTC.

This clonotype was observed at least ten times. The chain uses TRBV28 and TRBJ2-5; 7 nucleotides agree with TRBD2. Germline V gene lookup returns CDR1 MDHEN and CDR2 SYDVKM. The CDR3 has 15 amino acids. The V and J ends lost 3 bases and 4 bases, in that order; junction bases with no gene match: 8. CDR3 bases: TGTGCCAGCAGTTTCGGCGGGGGTATTGGAGAGACCCAGTACTTC. Amino acids: CASSFGGGIGETQYF.

This clonotype was recorded many times. V and J are TRBV7-2 and TRBJ2-7; 7 bases are a match to TRBD2. The V gene's germline CDR1 is SGHTA and CDR2 FQGNSA. V was clipped by 1 base and J by 3 bases; unmatched bases: 6. The CDR3 is 15 residues long. The CDR3 sequence: CASSLDWSGIYEQYF. The CDR3 nucleotides read TGTGCCAGCAGCTTAGACTGGAGCGGGATCTACGAGCAGTACTTC.

This clonotype was seen at least ten times. The chain combines TRBV12-3 or TRBV12-4 with TRBJ2-2, with 9 bases matching TRBD1. Trimming cost V 10 bases and J 5 bases; bases outside gene matches: 8. CDR3 length: 14 residues. This chain's CDR3 is CATSRTGVTGELFF. In nucleotides, the CDR3 is TGTGCCACCAGCCGGACAGGGGTAACCGGGGAGCTGTTTTTT.

The sample holds many counts of this clonotype. The chain couples TRBV7-2 to TRBJ2-2; 12 bases match TRBD2. V gave up 2 bases and J gave up 0 bases; unmatched junction bases: 1. The CDR3 covers 17 residues. Germline V gene sequence: CDR1 SGHTA, CDR2 FQGNSA. CDR3 sequence: CASSLLAGGPNTGELFF. The CDR3 DNA sequence: TGTGCCAGCAGCTTACTAGCGGGGGGGCCGAACACCGGGGAGCTGTTTTTT.

Within the sample, this clonotype is medium-sized. The CDR3 loop reads CASSLGYSGELFF. The CDR3, as DNA: TGTGCCAGCAGCTTAGGATATTCGGGGGAGCTGTTTTTT. This chain connects TRBV7-2 to TRBJ2-2; D is unresolved. Trimming took off 1 base at V and 8 bases at J, with 8 bases between the two ends. Germline V gene lookup returns CDR1 SGHTA and CDR2 FQGNSA. The CDR3 length is 13 residues.

Ten or more counts support this clonotype. The J gene is TRBJ1-5, the V gene TRBV6-2 or TRBV6-3; D is unclear. Trimming pared 8 bases from V and 6 bases from J, leaving 20 bases between. Germline CDR1 MNHEY, CDR2 SVGEGT. This CDR3 region has 15 residues. The CDR3 DNA reads as TGTGCCAGCCGGGTTTTCCGGGCCGACGGTCAGCCCCAGCATTTT. It encodes CASRVFRADGQPQHF.

In its sample, this clonotype was seen a few times. This rearrangement joins TRBV29-1 to TRBJ2-5, with 8 bases identical to TRBD2. J gave up 3 bases and V 3 bases, and 0 bases lay outside the gene matches. Germline V gives CDR1 SQVTM, CDR2 ANQGSEA. This CDR3 has 12 amino acids. The CDR3 DNA follows: TGCAGCGTTGACGGGGGGGAAGAGACCCAGTACTTC. This gives the protein CSVDGGEETQYF.

This clonotype came up a few times. The J gene is TRBJ2-3, the V gene TRBV5-1; TRBD1 matches 9 bases. V lost 6 bases to trimming and J lost 4 bases; unmatched junction nucleotides: 12. There are 16 residues in the CDR3. The V gene's germline CDR1 is SGHRS and CDR2 YFSETQ. CDR3 bases: TGCGCCAGCAACCTGGACAGGGGAGGAGGGCCAGATACGCAGTATTTT. Its protein product is CASNLDRGGGPDTQYF.

As to this clonotype: A read error may be the cause here, since a much bigger clone is one base away. The chain joins TRBV4-1 to TRBJ2-7; D is possibly TRBD2 (6 bases). CDR1 is MGHRA and CDR2 is YSYEKL in the germline V gene. The ends were cut back, 3 bases at V and 6 bases at J, with 15 bases in the middle. The CDR3 length is 14 residues. CDR3 sequence (DNA): TGCGCCAGCAGCCATCAACCGGGGGAGCCCGAGCAGTACTTC. Translation: CASSHQPGEPEQYF.

The V call is TRBV12-3 or TRBV12-4, the J call TRBJ2-5, with 8 positions matching TRBD2. The ends lost 7 bases at V and 3 bases at J; junction bases unmatched: 4. This CDR3 has 13 residues. CDR3 sequence: CASTGGGKETQYF. In DNA form, the CDR3 reads TGTGCCAGCACCGGGGGGGGTAAAGAGACCCAGTACTTC.

This clonotype was counted at least ten times. The rearrangement uses TRBV29-1 and TRBJ1-5; the D is unclear. Germline loops: CDR1 SQVTM, CDR2 ANQGSEA. V shed 4 bases and J shed 4 bases, with 11 bases lying between them. The CDR3 is 13 residues long. CDR3 sequence: CSVVDGINQPQHF. CDR3 coding DNA: TGCAGCGTTGTGGACGGCATAAATCAGCCCCAGCATTTT.

The chain is built from TRBV7-9 and TRBJ2-1; perhaps D is TRBD1 or TRBD2 (5 bases each). V lost 2 bases and J lost 8, with 13 bases in between. The CDR3 is made up of 14 amino acids. Germline CDR1 SEHNR, CDR2 FQNEAQ (reference sequence). The CDR3 region is CASSLFGTTDEQFF. The CDR3 DNA follows: TGTGCCAGCAGCTTATTCGGGACCACCGATGAGCAGTTCTTC.

This clonotype has more than one count but fewer than ten. The chain combines TRBV10-3 with TRBJ1-1; D unclear. Germline V gene lookup returns CDR1 ENHRY and CDR2 SYGVKD. The CDR3 extends over 12 amino acids. The ends were cut back, 6 bases at V and 4 bases at J, with 9 bases in the middle. The chain's CDR3 is CAIREGGTEAFF. In DNA, the CDR3 is TGTGCCATCAGGGAGGGAGGCACTGAAGCTTTCTTT.

The rearrangement joins TRBV5-1 to TRBJ2-1, with D perhaps assigned TRBD1 or TRBD2 (6 bases each). The V and J ends lost 5 bases and 3 bases respectively, with 21 bases between them. The CDR3 length is 17 residues. Germline V gene sequence: CDR1 SGHRS, CDR2 YFSETQ. The CDR3 nucleotides are TGCGCCAGCAGTATGGACCCAGGAGGGGGTTACTACAATGAGCAGTTCTTC. Translating it yields CASSMDPGGGYYNEQFF. The entire variable domain, with the rest obtained from reference TRBV5-1 and TRBJ2-1, is as follows: KAGVTQTPRYLIKTRGQQVTLSCSPISGHRSVSWYQQTPGQGLQFLFEYFSETQRNKGNFPGRFSGRQFSNSRSEMNVSTLELGDSALYLCASSMDPGGGYYNEQFFGPGTRLTVL.

Concerning this clonotype: A single base separates this from a much larger clone, so it may be a read error. The rearrangement links TRBV20-1 to TRBJ2-7; either TRBD1 or TRBD2 may supply D (5 bases each). The V gene's germline CDR1 is DFQATT and CDR2 SNEGSKA (reference sequence). The CDR3 is 13 residues long. The CDR3 coding sequence is TGCAGTGCTGGAGAGGGACCGGGGTACGAGCAGTACTTC. It yields the protein CSAGEGPGYEQYF.

This clonotype was picked up a small number of times. CDR3 sequence: CASSRSYQETQYF. CDR3 in DNA: TGTGCCAGCAGCCGCTCTTACCAAGAGACCCAGTACTTC. The chain couples TRBV6-2 or TRBV6-3 to TRBJ2-5; D unclear. CDR1 and CDR2 (germline): MNHEY, SVGEGT. Trimming took 6 bases from V and 0 from J, leaving 8 bases between them. CDR3 length: 13 residues.

This rearrangement joins TRBV7-2 to TRBJ1-2; D gene uncertain. Germline-derived CDR1 and CDR2 are SGHTA and FQGNSA. This CDR3 contains 15 residues. V was shortened by 2 bases and J by 4 bases, with 14 bases between the two germline ends. Here the CDR3 reads CASSLFRQKLYGYTF. The CDR3 DNA is TGTGCCAGCAGCTTATTCCGGCAGAAGCTCTATGGCTACACCTTC.

This clonotype was seen a handful of times. The chain uses TRBV4-1 and TRBJ1-1; tentatively, D is TRBD1 (5 bases). This CDR3 is built from 15 residues. Trimming pared 0 bases from V and 3 bases from J, leaving 11 bases between. From germline, CDR1 is MGHRA and CDR2 YSYEKL. DNA of the CDR3: TGCGCCAGCAGCCAAGAACGGGGCCCCGACACTGAAGCTTTCTTT. This codes for CASSQERGPDTEAFF.

This clonotype was counted ten times or more. This CDR3 reads CASSANLPGLAAGRVDTQYF. For the CDR3, the DNA is TGTGCCAGCAGTGCCAACCTACCGGGACTAGCGGCCGGACGGGTAGATACGCAGTATTTT. The rearrangement joins TRBV28 to TRBJ2-3, with 11 positions matching TRBD2. With V trimmed by 5 bases and J by 5 bases, 21 bases remained unmatched. Germline lookup yields CDR1 MDHEN and CDR2 SYDVKM. The length of the CDR3 is 20 residues.

This clonotype has only a few counts. The rearrangement links TRBV4-3 to TRBJ2-3, with D unclear. This CDR3 spans 13 amino acids. V lost 3 bases and J lost 10, with 14 bases in between. Germline V CDR1 and CDR2: LGHNA, YSLEER. CDR3 bases: TGCGCCAGCAGCCAGGAGCAGAGCTTGGCGCAGTATTTT. Its protein product is CASSQEQSLAQYF.